The rows below give T cell receptor beta chains drawn from one sample of a study of shared clonotypes between healthy human individuals. Measured with immunoSEQ multiplex PCR; TCRdb has only the in-frame clones, and not every one. The sample has about 2.3 million clones; 80% to 95% are singletons. The sample comprised naive CD4+ T cells from PBMCs. The receptors here all came from a man between 18 and 29 years old in good health. Some clones in this sample may be carry-over from other donors' samples. Both conserved end residues are part of each CDR3. D genes are given only for firm matches. Expanded clones get a size class; other rows say once, few or many, or leave the size out.

clone_size	d_call	cdr3_length	j_call	v_call	cdr3_aa	cdr3_nt
.	.	13	TRBJ1-5	TRBV7-2	CASSLALGQPQHF	TGTGCCAGCAGCTTAGCTCTAGGGCAGCCCCAGCATTTT
.	.	13	TRBJ2-2	TRBV7-3	CASSSSASGELFF	TGTGCCAGCAGCTCCAGCGCATCCGGGGAGCTGTTTTTT
.	TRBD1	15	TRBJ2-7	TRBV28	CASSSRTGYPTEQYF	TGTGCCAGCAGTAGCCGGACAGGGTACCCTACAGAGCAGTACTTC
.	.	14	TRBJ1-4	TRBV2	CASSESRVGEKLFF	TGTGCCAGCAGTGAATCCAGGGTTGGAGAAAAACTGTTTTTT
.	TRBD1	15	TRBJ2-7	TRBV2	CASSPNRDRRYEQYF	TGTGCCAGCAGTCCAAACCGGGACAGGCGATACGAGCAGTACTTC
.	.	14	TRBJ1-4	TRBV6-6	CASSYRQRNEKLFF	TGTGCCAGCAGTTACCGGCAGCGAAATGAAAAACTGTTTTTT
.	.	14	TRBJ1-1	TRBV6-5	CASTFRDGGTEAFF	TGTGCCAGCACCTTCCGGGACGGGGGGACTGAAGCTTTCTTT
.	TRBD1	16	TRBJ2-7	TRBV14	CASSQLPGQGPYEQYF	TGTGCCAGCAGCCAATTACCGGGACAGGGGCCCTACGAGCAGTACTTC
.	.	12	TRBJ1-1	TRBV28	CASSFVNTEAFF	TGTGCCAGCAGTTTTGTGAACACTGAAGCTTTCTTT
.	TRBD2	17	TRBJ2-3	TRBV5-6	CASSSNLAGVGTDTQYF	TGTGCCAGCAGCTCGAATTTAGCGGGAGTGGGCACAGATACGCAGTATTTT
.	TRBD1	13	TRBJ2-1	TRBV10-3	CAIARDRVGEQFF	TGTGCCATTGCCCGGGACAGGGTTGGTGAGCAGTTCTTC
.	TRBD1	15	TRBJ2-2	TRBV9	CASSPRGQETGELFF	TGTGCCAGCAGCCCTAGGGGACAGGAGACCGGGGAGCTGTTTTTT
.	.	16	TRBJ2-1	TRBV18	CASSPPPGRYLNEQFF	TGTGCCAGCTCACCACCGCCCGGGAGATATCTCAATGAGCAGTTCTTC
.	.	14	TRBJ1-1	TRBV6-6	CASSYPVAGTEAFF	TGTGCCAGCAGTTACCCGGTCGCAGGGACTGAAGCTTTCTTT
.	.	15	TRBJ1-3	TRBV28	CASSLGGSSGNTIYF	TGTGCCAGCAGTTTAGGGGGGAGCTCTGGAAACACCATATATTTT
.	.	15	TRBJ2-3	TRBV5-4	CASSLGQPLTDTQYF	TGTGCCAGCAGCTTGGGACAGCCGCTCACAGATACGCAGTATTTT
few	TRBD1	15	TRBJ1-4	TRBV4-2	CASSDRGTGHEKLFF	TGTGCCAGCAGCGACCGCGGGACAGGCCATGAAAAACTGTTTTTT
.	TRBD1	14	TRBJ1-4	TRBV6-1	CASSQETGSEKLFF	TGTGCCAGCAGTCAAGAGACAGGGTCTGAAAAACTGTTTTTT
.	.	14	TRBJ2-3	TRBV10-3	CAIRPTDNTDTQYF	TGTGCCATCAGACCAACTGATAACACAGATACGCAGTATTTT
once	.	14	TRBJ1-1	TRBV27	CASSPGGMNTEAFF	TGTGCCAGCAGTCCCGGCGGGATGAACACTGAAGCTTTCTTT
.	.	15	TRBJ1-4	TRBV7-2	CASSTRGGTNEKLFF	TGTGCCAGCAGCACCAGAGGGGGGACTAATGAAAAACTGTTTTTT
.	.	15	TRBJ2-7	TRBV11-3	CASSPRTAPTYEQYF	TGTGCCAGCAGCCCCCGGACAGCCCCTACCTACGAGCAGTACTTC
.	.	15	TRBJ1-3	TRBV6-1	CASSTGKSSGNTIYF	TGTGCCAGCTCGACAGGAAAAAGCTCTGGAAACACCATATATTTT
.	.	12	TRBJ1-2	TRBV2	CASSGDGDGYTF	TGTGCCAGCAGTGGGGACGGTGATGGCTACACCTTC
.	TRBD1	15	TRBJ2-6	TRBV6-6	CASSDTGTGFYVLTF	TGTGCCAGCAGTGACACCGGGACAGGGTTTTACGTCCTGACTTTC
once	.	14	TRBJ2-3	TRBV6-1	CASRVAEATDTQYF	TGTGCCAGCAGGGTAGCGGAGGCCACAGATACGCAGTATTTT
.	.	16	TRBJ2-2	TRBV27	CASRSLSGTNTGELFF	TGTGCCAGCAGATCCCTCAGCGGAACGAACACCGGGGAGCTGTTTTTT
.	.	15	TRBJ2-2	TRBV6-1	CASILPGSWAGELFF	TGTGCCAGCATCCTCCCGGGCAGTTGGGCCGGGGAGCTGTTTTTT
.	.	16	TRBJ2-3	TRBV6-6	CASSYSRPQRTDTQYF	TGTGCCAGCAGTTACTCGCGACCGCAACGCACAGATACGCAGTATTTT